Listed below are T cell receptor beta chains from one sample, sequenced in a study of T cells in Graves' hyperthyroidism and ophthalmopathy. Each CDR3 protein gets one entry after TCRdb re-called the multiplex PCR reads with MiXCR. The sample lists around 720,000 distinct CDR3 sequences, 35% occurring once. What was sequenced was blood. These TCRs come from a woman aged 40 to 55 with Graves' hyperthyroidism. CDR3s leave out the opening cysteine and the closing phenylalanine or tryptophan. D genes are given only for firm matches.

TRBJ1-3 | TRBV7-2 | 14 | - | ASSLEAGRSGNTIY
TRBJ1-1 | TRBV7-2 | 12 | - | ASSLDYGSGEAF
TRBJ2-2 | TRBV24-1 | 14 | TRBD2 | ATSDFQAGVTGELF
TRBJ2-7 | TRBV2 | 18 | TRBD1 | ASSEDETGRYLSGSYEQY
TRBJ2-7 | TRBV29-1 | 10 | TRBD1 | SPGTGSYEQY
TRBJ1-1 | TRBV12-3/TRBV12-4 | 11 | - | ASSFQGDSLAF
TRBJ2-7 | TRBV28 | 11 | - | ASSSGSGDEQY
TRBJ2-2 | TRBV10-3 | 9 | - | ASKGTGEPF
- | TRBV6-2/TRBV6-3 | 9 | - | ASSYGNEQF
TRBJ1-3 | TRBV10-3 | 11 | - | AIAEQSGNTIY
TRBJ1-2 | TRBV11-2 | 11 | - | ASSLDYGDGYT
TRBJ1-1 | TRBV25-1 | 10 | - | ASRFGGTEAF
TRBJ2-5 | TRBV9 | 12 | TRBD2 | ASSSSGSRETQY
TRBJ2-7 | TRBV5-6 | 12 | - | ASSLLDRTYEQY
TRBJ1-6 | TRBV6-1 | 14 | - | ASTSFLRGVGSPLH
TRBJ2-3 | TRBV29-1 | 11 | TRBD2 | SVQAGVPDTQY
TRBJ2-7 | TRBV4-1 | 14 | TRBD1 | ASSQRISDRVYEQY
TRBJ1-5 | TRBV4-3 | 13 | - | ASSQDLRSNQPQH
TRBJ1-2 | TRBV7-2 | 11 | - | ASSFTEYYGYT
TRBJ2-2 | TRBV10-3 | 10 | - | APMRDTGELF
TRBJ2-7 | TRBV4-3 | 13 | TRBD1 | ASSQGTGRVGEQY
TRBJ1-5 | TRBV19 | 13 | TRBD1 | ASSIAQGTNQPQH
TRBJ1-5 | TRBV20-1 | 13 | TRBD1 | SARPTGGAEQPQH
TRBJ2-5 | TRBV7-8 | 13 | - | ASSLGGQGQETQY
TRBJ1-6 | TRBV6-5 | 14 | - | ASTLSGVVSNSPLH
TRBJ1-1 | TRBV29-1 | 12 | TRBD1 | SVKGRGEGTEAF
TRBJ2-5 | TRBV7-2 | 13 | TRBD2 | ASSLDLAGFETQY
TRBJ1-5 | TRBV24-1 | 15 | TRBD1 | ATSDPTTGAGNQPQH
TRBJ1-1 | TRBV12-3/TRBV12-4 | 13 | TRBD1 | ASHYRGTAPTEAF